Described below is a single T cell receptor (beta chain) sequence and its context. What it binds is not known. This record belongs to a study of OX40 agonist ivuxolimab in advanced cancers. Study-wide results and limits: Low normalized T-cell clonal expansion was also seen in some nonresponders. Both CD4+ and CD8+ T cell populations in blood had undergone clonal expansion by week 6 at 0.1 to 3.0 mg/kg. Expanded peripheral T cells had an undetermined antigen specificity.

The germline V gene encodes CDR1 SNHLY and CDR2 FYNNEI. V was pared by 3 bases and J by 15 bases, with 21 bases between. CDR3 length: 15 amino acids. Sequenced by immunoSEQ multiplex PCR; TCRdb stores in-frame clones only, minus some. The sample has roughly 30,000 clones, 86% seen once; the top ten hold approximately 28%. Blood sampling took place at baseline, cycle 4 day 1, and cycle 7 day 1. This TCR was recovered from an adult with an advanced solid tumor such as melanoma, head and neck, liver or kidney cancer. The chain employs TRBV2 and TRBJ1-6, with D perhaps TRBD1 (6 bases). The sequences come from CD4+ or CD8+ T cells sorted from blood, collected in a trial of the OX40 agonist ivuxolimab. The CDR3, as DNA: TGTGCCAGCAGTGAGGGGGGGCAGGGGACTCTTGACCTCCACTTT. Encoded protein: CASSEGGQGTLDLHF.